This T cell receptor beta chain came from a study of blood T cell repertoires in COVID-19. Study background: Spain, Italy and the United States supplied samples that represented acute and convalescent COVID-19. The analysed material was cDNA or gDNA that came from T cells, B-cell-depleted T cells, or PBMCs.

In the study's own analysis: Counts of nucleated cells, estimated from reference gene primer amplification, were obtained. Clones were sequenced by immunoSEQ multiplex PCR, and TCRdb holds only the in-frame ones, with some missing. V, J and clone size were drawn from that table, and D and trimming were deduced from the DNA. This sample has about 200,000 clones; about 85% occur once, and the top ten carry approximately 0.99%. Germline CDR1 SNHLY, CDR2 FYNNEI. After removal of 8 bases from V and 0 bases from J, the junction contained 6 bases not matched to a gene. This CDR3 region has 15 residues. The sequence came from a man in his sixties with COVID-19, enrolled during active disease. The rearrangement joins TRBV2 to TRBJ1-5; 8 bases line up with TRBD1. The sequenced sample consisted of peripheral blood. This CDR3 is CASLDRAPSNQPQHF. The DNA for the CDR3 is TGTGCCAGCCTGGACAGGGCCCCTAGCAATCAGCCCCAGCATTTT.